Below are 25 T cell receptor beta chains sequenced from a single sample in a study of human T cells and chemical hapten exposure (dated by TCRdb to the early 2020s). The library was made by RACE. Sequenced on a NextSeq 500. TCRdb passed the public sequencing reads through fastp at Q25 and MiXCR, retaining productive beta sequences. CDR3 protein duplicates are merged, each entry listing the most common genes and DNA. This sample comprises a few hundred thousand distinct CDR3 sequences, about 6.3% of them detected only once. Roughly 5.4% of the sample rests with the top ten. The time point label of this sample denotes: patch test 2, 6 weeks after DPC sensitization. Sample treatment or condition, as interpreted from the label and publication: therapeutic diphenylcyclopropenone sensitization with weekly scalp DPC. The material sequenced was whole blood, taken in connection with sensitization to the hapten diphenylcyclopropenone (DPC). The receptors were sampled from a woman aged 18-29 years with alopecia areata. Some clones in this sample may be carry-over from other donors' samples.

This clonotype was detected a few times. The J gene is TRBJ1-1, the V gene TRBV25-1, with unresolved D. Germline V gene lookup returns CDR1 MGHDK and CDR2 SYGVNS. V shed 4 bases and J shed 5 bases, with 11 bases lying between them. The CDR3 is made up of 13 amino acids. For the CDR3, the DNA is TGTGCCAGCAGTGCTCCCCCCGGGACTGAAGCTTTCTTT. It encodes CASSAPPGTEAFF.

This clonotype was seen many times. This chain joins TRBV5-1 and TRBJ2-6; possibly TRBD1 or TRBD2 for D (6 bases each). Germline CDR1 reads SGHRS; CDR2 reads YFSETQ. V was clipped by 9 bases and J by 2 bases, with 12 bases between them. The length of the CDR3 is 14 residues. The CDR3 here is CATGGGAGANVLTF. CDR3 nucleotide sequence: TGCGCCACCGGGGGCGGGGCTGGGGCCAACGTCCTGACTTTC.

The CDR3 DNA reads TGTGCCAGCAGCGTAAAGCGCGCGGGTGCCTACGAGCAGTACTTC. Translating gives CASSVKRAGAYEQYF. The genes are TRBV6-1 and TRBJ2-7; possible D gene TRBD2, 5 bases. Trimming pared 6 bases from V and 2 bases from J, leaving 17 bases between. This CDR3 contains 15 residues. Germline V gives CDR1 MNHNS, CDR2 SASEGT.

CDR3 DNA: TGTGCCAGCAGCTTAGAAGCCGGCACAGGGCAGTTCTTC. Translation: CASSLEAGTGQFF. V usage is TRBV11-3 and J usage is TRBJ2-1; D is possibly TRBD1 (5 bases). Germline V CDR1 and CDR2: SGHNT, YENEEA. This CDR3 has 13 amino acids. Trimming took 0 bases from V and 12 from J, leaving 12 bases between them.

The V call is TRBV9, the J call TRBJ2-3, with a weak D call TRBD2 (6 bases). CDR3 length: 15 residues. V was shortened by 0 bases and J by 2 bases, with 10 bases between the two germline ends. Germline CDR1 and CDR2: SGDLS and YYNGEE. CDR3 amino acids: CASSVVGGLTDTQYF. For the CDR3, the DNA is TGTGCCAGCAGCGTAGTGGGGGGACTCACAGATACGCAGTATTTT.

The chain employs TRBV5-4 and TRBJ2-3, with a tentative D call TRBD2 (6 bases). There are 17 residues in the CDR3. Germline V lookup: CDR1 SGHNT, CDR2 YYREEE (reference sequence). Trimming stripped 0 bases from V and 5 bases from J, with 19 bases between. The CDR3 DNA is TGTGCCAGCAGCTTGGGGTTCGGTGGCCTGGGGGGAGATACGCAGTATTTT. Amino acids: CASSLGFGGLGGDTQYF.

This clonotype was counted ten times or more. In DNA form, the CDR3 reads TGCGCCAGCGGGGACTTAGGCGGAGATACGCAGTATTTT. The encoded protein is CASGDLGGDTQYF. V usage is TRBV5-1 and J usage is TRBJ2-3, with D possibly TRBD2 on 6 matching bases. The V end was cut by 7 bases, the J end by 5 bases, with 14 bases between. Germline CDR1 is SGHRS and CDR2 is YFSETQ. This CDR3 has 13 residues. Full variable domain (missing parts from reference TRBV5-1 and TRBJ2-3): KAGVTQTPRYLIKTRGQQVTLSCSPISGHRSVSWYQQTPGQGLQFLFEYFSETQRNKGNFPGRFSGRQFSNSRSEMNVSTLELGDSALYLCASGDLGGDTQYFGPGTRLTVL.

The table lists this clonotype with a few counts. The rearrangement joins TRBV6-5 to TRBJ1-2; 7 positions agree with TRBD1. The V gene's germline CDR1 is MNHEY and CDR2 SVGAGI. V shed 5 bases and J 2 bases; nucleotides not matched to a gene: 8. The CDR3 is 15 residues long. The CDR3 here is CASSRGDRANYGYTF. In DNA, the CDR3 is TGTGCCAGCAGTAGAGGGGACAGAGCGAACTATGGCTACACCTTC.

As concerns this clonotype: This clone may be a read error of a much larger clone one base away. The gene calls are TRBV11-1 and TRBJ2-7, with 9 positions matching TRBD1. The length of the CDR3 is 14 residues. V trimming: 5 bases; J trimming: 3 bases; junction bases outside the gene matches: 5. Per germline, CDR1 SGHAT and CDR2 FQDESV (reference sequence). In DNA, the CDR3 is TGTGCCAGCAGCACCGGGACAGGGATCTACGAGCAGTACTTC. It codes for CASSTGTGIYEQYF.

This clonotype has more than one count but fewer than ten. Written as DNA, the CDR3 is TGTGCCAGCAGCCATGAGCGGGGGTTCTACGAGCAGTACTTC. The encoded protein is CASSHERGFYEQYF. The V gene is TRBV7-8, the J gene TRBJ2-7; 8 bases agree with TRBD2. The CDR3 is made up of 14 amino acids. The trim removed 5 bases at V and 3 bases at J, leaving 6 bases unmatched. CDR1 is SGHVS, CDR2 FQNEAQ, per germline.

This chain joins TRBV29-1 and TRBJ2-1; perhaps TRBD1 as D (6 bases). The CDR3 runs 13 residues. V dropped 3 bases and J dropped 9 bases, with 15 bases sitting between them. Germline V lookup: CDR1 SQVTM, CDR2 ANQGSEA. In nucleotides, the CDR3 is TGCAGCGTTGAGAAGTCAGGGGACGGTGAGCAGTTCTTC. Translation: CSVEKSGDGEQFF.

This clonotype came up many times. The rearrangement links TRBV25-1 to TRBJ1-1, with D perhaps TRBD1 (5 bases). Trimming pared 2 bases from V and 3 bases from J, leaving 10 bases between. Per germline, CDR1 MGHDK and CDR2 SYGVNS. The CDR3 totals 14 residues. The CDR3 DNA is TGTGCCAGCAGTGAAATGAGGGACTACACTGAAGCTTTCTTT. As protein: CASSEMRDYTEAFF.

The chain has TRBV18 and TRBJ1-4, with D hard to call. The CDR3 extends over 16 amino acids. The V gene's germline CDR1 is KGHSH and CDR2 LQKENI. Trimming stripped 3 bases from V and 6 bases from J, with 17 bases between. CDR3 amino acids: CASSPMMKGRYEKLFF. The DNA for the CDR3 is TGTGCCAGCTCACCGATGATGAAGGGTCGGTATGAAAAACTGTTTTTT.

This chain joins TRBV4-3 and TRBJ2-3; D is ambiguous. The V end lost 0 bases, the J end lost 2 bases, and 9 bases lay between the germline ends. Per the germline V gene, CDR1 is LGHNA and CDR2 is YSLEER. This CDR3 comprises 15 residues. CDR3 DNA sequence: TGCGCCAGCAGCCAAGATCGAGCATTCACAGATACGCAGTATTTT. This codes for CASSQDRAFTDTQYF.

In its sample, this clonotype was seen many times. This chain links TRBV5-4 with TRBJ1-4, with TRBD1 matching 11 bases. The V segment lost 1 base and the J segment 8 bases; nucleotides outside the gene matches: 13. Germline V lookup: CDR1 SGHNT, CDR2 YYREEE (reference sequence). The CDR3 extends over 18 amino acids. CDR3 nucleotide sequence: TGTGCCAGCAGCTTGAAAGGACAGGGGGCGCTCGGAGGGGAAAAACTGTTTTTT. Translating it yields CASSLKGQGALGGEKLFF.

The J gene is TRBJ1-5, the V gene TRBV6-2 or TRBV6-3, with a weak D call TRBD1 (6 bases). The germline V gene has CDR1 MNHEY and CDR2 SVGEGT. This CDR3 is built from 16 residues. Trimming took off 6 bases at V and 0 bases at J, with 15 bases between the two ends. The CDR3: CASSLKGHNSNQPQHF. The CDR3 region has the DNA TGTGCCAGCAGCCTTAAGGGACACAATAGCAATCAGCCCCAGCATTTT.

Turning to this clonotype: A much larger clonotype is one base distant, so this may be a read error. The CDR3 bases are TGTGCCAGCAGCTTTTCAAGATGCCTGAATCAGCCCCAGCATTTT. It translates to CASSFSRCLNQPQHF. V and J are TRBV7-9 and TRBJ1-5; the D is unclear. This CDR3 is built from 15 residues. Trimming took off 3 bases at V and 4 bases at J, with 13 bases between the two ends. The V gene's germline CDR1 is SEHNR and CDR2 FQNEAQ (reference sequence). The entire variable domain, with the rest obtained from reference TRBV7-9 and TRBJ1-5, is as follows: DTGVSQNPRHKITKRGQNVTFRCDPISEHNRLYWYRQTLGQGPEFLTYFQNEAQLEKSRLLSDRFSAERPKGSFSTLEIQRTEQGDSAMYLCASSFSRCLNQPQHFGDGTRLSIL.

This clonotype occurred many times. V gene TRBV20-1 combines with J gene TRBJ1-1, with no clear D. This CDR3 has 12 amino acids. Germline CDR1 is DFQATT and CDR2 is SNEGSKA (reference sequence). V lost 5 bases, J lost 1 base, and 8 bases lay in between. In DNA form, the CDR3 reads TGCAGTGCTTTACTTGGGAACACTGAAGCTTTCTTT. As protein: CSALLGNTEAFF.

This clonotype has just a few counts. The CDR3 loop reads CASSYLPGEYNEQFF. The DNA of the CDR3 is TGTGCCAGCAGCTACCTGCCCGGGGAATACAATGAGCAGTTCTTC. The chain recombines TRBV7-2 with TRBJ2-1, with a weak D call TRBD2 (5 bases). Trimming removed 4 bases at V and 4 bases at J, with 14 bases between. Germline CDR1 is SGHTA and CDR2 is FQGNSA. This CDR3 contains 15 residues. Full variable domain (missing parts from reference TRBV7-2 and TRBJ2-1): GAGVSQSPSNKVTEKGKDVELRCDPISGHTALYWYRQSLGQGLEFLIYFQGNSAPDKSGLPSDRFSAERTGGSVSTLTIQRTQQEDSAVYLCASSYLPGEYNEQFFGPGTRLTVL.

This clonotype has at least ten counts. The chain joins TRBV3-1 to TRBJ1-1; maybe TRBD1 (5 bases). The V end was cut by 4 bases, the J end by 0 bases, with 12 bases between. The CDR3 totals 15 residues. The germline V gene encodes CDR1 LGHDT and CDR2 YNNKEL (reference sequence). The CDR3 region is CASSRFGGLNTEAFF. CDR3 bases: TGTGCCAGCAGCCGTTTCGGGGGACTGAACACTGAAGCTTTCTTT.

This CDR3 is CASSRPGPRVEAFF. The CDR3 DNA reads TGTGCCAGCAGTCGTCCGGGACCGCGAGTTGAAGCTTTCTTT. The rearrangement joins TRBV14 to TRBJ1-1, with TRBD1 as a possible D gene (5 bases). V shed 6 bases and J shed 7 bases, with 18 bases lying between them. CDR1 SGHDN and CDR2 FVKESK come from the germline V gene. This CDR3 comprises 14 residues.

In this sample, this clonotype turned up a few times. This rearrangement joins TRBV12-3 or TRBV12-4 to TRBJ1-1, with no clear D. The length of the CDR3 is 14 residues. V shed 3 bases and J shed 7 bases, with 15 bases lying between them. Written as DNA, the CDR3 is TGTGCCAGCAGTTTGGACGGCCCCGGGATTGAAGCTTTCTTT. Its translation is CASSLDGPGIEAFF.

This rearrangement joins TRBV3-1 to TRBJ1-4; D is possibly TRBD1 (6 bases). CDR3 length: 13 residues. Germline CDR1 LGHDT, CDR2 YNNKEL (reference sequence). The V and J ends lost 4 bases and 8 bases respectively, with 11 bases between them. The CDR3 nucleotides are TGTGCCAGCAGCCCCAGAGGGGGAGAAAAACTGTTTTTT. Its protein is CASSPRGGEKLFF. Full variable domain (remainder filled in from reference TRBV3-1 and TRBJ1-4): DTAVSQTPKYLVTQMGNDKSIKCEQNLGHDTMYWYKQDSKKFLKIMFSYNNKELIINETVPNRFSPKSPDKAHLNLHINSLELGDSAVYFCASSPRGGEKLFFGSGTQLSVL.

Ten or more counts support this clonotype. The genes are TRBV6-1 and TRBJ2-5; 11 bases map to TRBD2. The CDR3 runs 15 residues. Losses at the gene ends were 3 bases for V and 7 bases for J; bases not matched to a gene: 7. CDR1 and CDR2 from the germline V gene are MNHNS and SASEGT. CDR3 DNA: TGTGCCAGCAGTGACCCTAGCGGGGGGACGGGGACCCAGTACTTC. It encodes CASSDPSGGTGTQYF.

The J gene is TRBJ1-6, the V gene TRBV28; no firm D call. CDR1 is MDHEN and CDR2 is SYDVKM in the germline V gene. Trimming removed 8 bases at V and 7 bases at J, with 12 bases between. This CDR3 is built from 13 residues. The CDR3 sequence is CASRESRNSPLHF. DNA of the CDR3: TGTGCCAGCCGGGAGAGCAGAAATTCACCCCTCCACTTT.